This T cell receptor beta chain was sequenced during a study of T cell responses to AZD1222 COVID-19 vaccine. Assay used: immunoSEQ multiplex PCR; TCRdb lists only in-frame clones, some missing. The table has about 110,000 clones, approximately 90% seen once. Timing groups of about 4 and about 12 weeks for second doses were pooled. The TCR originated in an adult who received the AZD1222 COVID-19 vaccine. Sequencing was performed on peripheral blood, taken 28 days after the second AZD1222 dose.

The CDR3, as DNA: TGCGCCAGCAGCAACGACGACTTGGGGACCCAGTACTTC. It specifies CASSNDDLGTQYF. V and J are TRBV5-1 and TRBJ2-5, with D uncertain. CDR3 length: 13 amino acids. V shed 4 bases and J shed 7 bases, with 14 bases lying between them. Germline V gene sequence: CDR1 SGHRS, CDR2 YFSETQ.